This T cell receptor beta chain was profiled in a study of OX40 agonist ivuxolimab in advanced cancers. To note about this clone: As yet, its antigen is unknown.

Study observations and caveats: Doses of 0.1 to 3.0 mg/kg were accompanied by clonal expansion of CD4+ and CD8+ blood T cells by week 6. It was also the case that some nonresponders had low normalized T-cell clonal expansion.

Trimming removed 0 bases at V and 2 bases at J, with 15 bases between. Germline-derived CDR1 and CDR2 are SGHRS and YFSETQ. This CDR3 contains 18 residues. Generated by immunoSEQ multiplex PCR, the TCRdb table keeps only in-frame clones and is missing some. The sample shows tens of thousands of clones, around four fifths of them seen only once. The chain is built from TRBV5-1 and TRBJ2-6, with no clear D. The source material was CD4+ or CD8+ T cells sorted from blood, sampled in a trial of the OX40 agonist ivuxolimab. This receptor was identified in an adult with an advanced solid tumor such as melanoma, head and neck, liver or kidney cancer. This chain's CDR3 is CASSLAVAGSTGANVLTF. CDR3 DNA: TGCGCCAGCAGCTTGGCCGTGGCAGGTTCTACTGGGGCCAACGTCCTGACTTTC.